These 7 T cell receptor beta chains came from one sample sequenced in a study of immune evolution from preneoplasia to lung adenocarcinoma. TCRdb keeps only in-frame clones here, not all; method: immunoSEQ multiplex PCR. The data contain 2,500 to 3,000 clones, roughly 80% of them seen just once; the ten biggest clones take up over 4.5%. The sample comprised FFPE invasive lung adenocarcinoma tissue. The receptors come from a person aged 60-79 years with invasive lung adenocarcinoma.

The chain links TRBV5-1 to TRBJ2-5, with D tentatively TRBD2 (6 bases). Germline values: CDR1 SGHRS, CDR2 YFSETQ. V was clipped by 6 bases and J by 5 bases, with 23 bases between them. The CDR3 contains 16 residues. CDR3 protein: CASTAGSGGAWETQYF. CDR3 nucleotides: TGCGCCAGCACCGCGGGGTCGGGCGGGGCCTGGGAGACCCAGTACTTC.

The chain is built from TRBV7-2 and TRBJ2-1; TRBD2 matches at 13 bases. The CDR3 runs to 15 residues. Trimming took 4 bases from V and 7 from J; bases not matched to a gene: 4. CDR1 is SGHTA, CDR2 FQGNSA, per germline. CDR3 DNA sequence: TGTGCCAGCAGCTCCGGACTAGCGGGAGCAAATGAGCAGTTCTTC. The encoded protein is CASSSGLAGANEQFF.

This sequence joins TRBV6-5 and TRBJ1-4; D uncertain. Trimming took 5 bases from V and 7 from J, leaving 8 bases between them. The germline V gene encodes CDR1 MNHEY and CDR2 SVGAGI. The CDR3 spans 12 residues. The CDR3 loop is CASSRRGEKLFF. Here the CDR3 DNA reads TGTGCCAGCAGTCGACGGGGTGAAAAACTGTTTTTT.

The chain uses TRBV27 and TRBJ2-2; no clear D gene. V was shortened by 0 bases and J by 6 bases, with 11 bases between the two germline ends. The CDR3 has 15 amino acids. The germline gives CDR1 MNHEY, CDR2 SMNVEV (reference sequence). CDR3 bases: TGTGCCAGCAGTTTATCGAGCCAGGTCTCCGGGGAGCTGTTTTTT. It translates to CASSLSSQVSGELFF.

The chain links TRBV18 to TRBJ2-7, with D perhaps TRBD1 or TRBD2 (5 bases each). Trimming took off 4 bases at V and 6 bases at J, with 16 bases between the two ends. This CDR3 contains 14 residues. Germline assignment: CDR1 KGHSH and CDR2 LQKENI. This CDR3 is CASSLRGPPGEQYF. CDR3 DNA sequence: TGTGCCAGCTCACTCCGGGGCCCTCCGGGCGAGCAGTACTTC.

This rearrangement joins TRBV28 to TRBJ1-5; no clear D gene. CDR1 is MDHEN, CDR2 SYDVKM, per germline. This CDR3 is built from 13 residues. The V gene lost 3 bases and the J gene lost 4 bases, with 7 bases spanning the gap. CDR3 loop: CASSFRQNQPQHF. Here the CDR3 DNA reads TGTGCCAGCAGTTTCAGACAAAATCAGCCCCAGCATTTT.

This clone was detected only a few times. The chain recombines TRBV7-9 with TRBJ2-1, with TRBD2 matching 11 bases. Germline loops: CDR1 SEHNR, CDR2 FQNEAQ (reference sequence). After removal of 5 bases from V and 6 bases from J, the junction contained 6 bases not matched to a gene. CDR3 length: 15 residues. The DNA for the CDR3 is TGTGCCAGCAGCCCGACTAGCGGGGTGTTCAATGAGCAGTTCTTC. Amino acids: CASSPTSGVFNEQFF.